The rows below give T cell receptor beta chains drawn from one sample of a study of regulatory T cells in long-lasting Graves disease. TCRdb analysed the multiplex PCR reads with MiXCR anew, one entry per CDR3 protein. The table records 550,000 to 650,000 distinct CDR3 sequences, approximately 16% of them present only once. The same specimen was also included in a second study, on T cells in Graves' hyperthyroidism and ophthalmopathy.

This material consisted of peripheral blood mononuclear cells (PBMCs), taken at new diagnosis, from a patient treated with antithyroid drugs. These receptors all stem from a man between 18 and 29 years old with Graves disease. CDR3s include the opening cysteine and the closing phenylalanine or tryptophan. A D gene is named only where the DNA matches it firmly. Part of the rows lack a size; the others show once, few, many or a class for expanded clones.

D: NA
J: TRBJ1-5
size: NA
V: TRBV27
CDR3: CASSSRGREGKPQHF
DNA: TGTGCCAGCAGTTCCCGGGGCAGGGAGGGGAAGCCCCAGCACTTT

D: NA
J: TRBJ2-5
size: few
V: TRBV27
CDR3: CASTEGEETQYF
DNA: TGTGCCAGCACCGAAGGGGAAGAGACCCAGTACTTC

D: TRBD1
J: TRBJ1-2
size: many
V: TRBV6-2/TRBV6-3
CDR3: CASTPPRGQGAPNYGYTF
DNA: TGTGCCAGCACTCCGCCCCGGGGACAGGGGGCCCCTAACTATGGCTACACCTTC

D: NA
J: TRBJ2-2
size: NA
V: TRBV6-2/TRBV6-3
CDR3: CASNPTRAGELFF
DNA: TGTGCCAGCAACCCTACCCGCGCAGGGGAGCTGTTTTTT

D: TRBD1
J: TRBJ1-1
size: NA
V: TRBV9
CDR3: CASSGKTGRETEAFF
DNA: TGTGCCAGCAGCGGGAAGACAGGGCGGGAAACTGAAGCTTTCTTT

D: TRBD1
J: TRBJ1-2
size: NA
V: TRBV6-2/TRBV6-3
CDR3: CASRRTDRGLGYTF
DNA: TGTGCCAGCAGACGAACCGACAGGGGGCTTGGCTACACCTTC

D: NA
J: TRBJ1-2
size: many
V: TRBV28
CDR3: CASTGTFYGYTF
DNA: TGTGCCAGCACCGGGACATTCTATGGCTACACCTTC

D: NA
J: TRBJ1-3
size: many
V: TRBV6-2/TRBV6-3
CDR3: CASSAGPGNTIYF
DNA: TGCGCCAGCAGTGCCGGGCCTGGAAACACCATATATTTT

D: TRBD2
J: TRBJ2-2
size: NA
V: TRBV6-1
CDR3: CASSQGGLATNTGELFF
DNA: TGTGCCAGCAGCCAGGGCGGACTAGCTACGAACACCGGGGAGCTGTTTTTT

D: TRBD2
J: TRBJ2-2
size: few
V: TRBV10-1
CDR3: CASRSGRNTGELFF
DNA: TGCGCCAGCAGGAGCGGGAGGAACACCGGGGAGCTGTTTTTT

D: TRBD2
J: TRBJ2-1
size: many
V: TRBV27
CDR3: CASHKTSGRLDEQFF
DNA: TGTGCCAGCCATAAAACTAGCGGGAGATTGGATGAGCAGTTCTTC